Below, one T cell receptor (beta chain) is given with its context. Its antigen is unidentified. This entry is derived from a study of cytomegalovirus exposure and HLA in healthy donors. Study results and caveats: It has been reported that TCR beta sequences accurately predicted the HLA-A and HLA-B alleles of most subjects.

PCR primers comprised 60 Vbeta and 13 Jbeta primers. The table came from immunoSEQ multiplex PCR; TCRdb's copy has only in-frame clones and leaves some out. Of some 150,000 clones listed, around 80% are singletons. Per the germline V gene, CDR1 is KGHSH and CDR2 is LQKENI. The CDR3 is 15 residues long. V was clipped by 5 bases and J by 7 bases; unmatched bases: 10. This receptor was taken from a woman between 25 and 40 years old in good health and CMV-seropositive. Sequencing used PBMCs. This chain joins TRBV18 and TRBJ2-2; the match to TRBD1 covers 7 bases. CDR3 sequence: CASSSRTGLGGELFF. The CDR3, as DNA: TGTGCCAGCTCATCGAGGACAGGCCTTGGCGGGGAGCTGTTTTTT.